Sequencing of this TCR beta chain was carried out in a study of shared clonotypes between healthy human individuals. Study outcomes and limitations: The represented genetic and exposure-history diversity was limited by the small number of donors.

Into CD45RA+ naive and CD45RA-negative memory subsets, the CD4+ cells were split. Genomic DNA belonging to each subset was distributed in equal measure over several immunoSEQ plates. Clones were sequenced by immunoSEQ multiplex PCR, and TCRdb holds only the in-frame ones, with some missing. The table has a few million clones, over 85% seen once. This CDR3 is 15 amino acids long. V dropped 3 bases and J dropped 5 bases, with 16 bases sitting between them. In germline, CDR1 is LNHDA, CDR2 SQIVND (reference sequence). With respect to this clone: Its antigen remains unknown.

Sequenced input: naive CD4+ T cells sorted from blood. Subset denoted: CD45RA+ positively selected. The clonotype originates from a man between 18 and 29 years old in good health. The V call is TRBV19, the J call TRBJ1-2; a weak D match, TRBD1 (6 bases). In DNA, the CDR3 is TGTGCCAGTAGTATGAGTCCGACAGGTGGATATGGCTACACCTTC. Protein: CASSMSPTGGYGYTF.